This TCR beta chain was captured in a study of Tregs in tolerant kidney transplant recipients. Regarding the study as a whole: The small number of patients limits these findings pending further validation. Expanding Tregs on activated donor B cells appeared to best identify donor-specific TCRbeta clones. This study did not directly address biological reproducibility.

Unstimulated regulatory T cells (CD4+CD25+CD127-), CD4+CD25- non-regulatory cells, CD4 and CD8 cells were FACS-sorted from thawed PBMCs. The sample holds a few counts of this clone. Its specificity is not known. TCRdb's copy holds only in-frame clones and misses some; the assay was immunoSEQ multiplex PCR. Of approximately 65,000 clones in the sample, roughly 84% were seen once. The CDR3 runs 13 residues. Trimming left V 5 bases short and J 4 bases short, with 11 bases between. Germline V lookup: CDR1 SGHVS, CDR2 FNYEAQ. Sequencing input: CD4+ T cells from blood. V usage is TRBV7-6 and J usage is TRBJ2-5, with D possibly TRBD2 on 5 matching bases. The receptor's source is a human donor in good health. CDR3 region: CASSQRPRETQYF. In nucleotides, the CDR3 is TGTGCCAGCAGCCAGCGGCCCCGAGAGACCCAGTACTTC.